The 10 T cell receptor beta chains given below trace back to one sample, sequenced in a study of OX40 agonist ivuxolimab in advanced cancers. Assay used: immunoSEQ multiplex PCR; TCRdb lists only in-frame clones, some missing. The data contain approximately 88,000 clones, roughly 84% of them singletons. Here the sequenced sample was CD4+ or CD8+ T cells sorted from blood, taken in a trial of the OX40 agonist ivuxolimab. The receptors stem from an adult with an advanced solid tumor such as melanoma, head and neck, liver or kidney cancer.

J is TRBJ1-2 and V is TRBV5-1, with 12 bases identical to TRBD1. This CDR3 has 14 residues. J was trimmed by 9 bases and V by 7 bases; bases with no gene match: 10. Looked up from germline, CDR1 is SGHRS and CDR2 is YFSETQ. The CDR3 DNA sequence: TGCGCCAGCGGACAACCGGGACAGGGGGCGAGCTACACCTTC. Translated: CASGQPGQGASYTF.

The chain couples TRBV30 to TRBJ1-3; no clear D. The germline V and J ends were trimmed by 0 bases and 9 bases, with 9 bases remaining between them. Germline V gene lookup returns CDR1 GTSNPN and CDR2 SVGIG (reference sequence). The CDR3 contains 12 residues. The CDR3 nucleotides are TGTGCCTGGAGTGTACTAAGAGGCACCATATATTTT. The encoded protein is CAWSVLRGTIYF.

The chain joins TRBV4-1 to TRBJ2-5; D remains unclear. The V and J ends lost 1 base and 3 bases respectively, with 12 bases between them. There are 15 residues in the CDR3. The germline V gene has CDR1 MGHRA and CDR2 YSYEKL. CDR3 protein: CASSQGDLVEETQYF. The CDR3 DNA sequence: TGCGCCAGCAGCCAAGGCGACTTGGTGGAAGAGACCCAGTACTTC.

The table lists this clone with a few counts. The chain recombines TRBV13 with TRBJ1-6; a possible D gene is TRBD1 (6 bases). Trimming shortened V by 8 bases and J by 0 bases, and 8 bases separated the two germline ends. CDR1 PRHDT and CDR2 FYEKMQ come from the germline V gene (reference sequence). The CDR3 spans 14 residues. CDR3 DNA: TGTGCCAGCCAGGACAGCTCCTATAATTCACCCCTCCACTTT. Its translation: CASQDSSYNSPLHF.

The chain joins TRBV7-2 to TRBJ2-2; weak D call: TRBD1 (5 bases). Looked up from germline, CDR1 is SGHTA and CDR2 is FQGNSA. V was shortened by 4 bases and J by 5 bases, with 17 bases between the two germline ends. The CDR3 covers 16 residues. The CDR3 loop is CASSSDTPVGTGELFF. Here the CDR3 DNA reads TGTGCCAGCAGCTCGGACACCCCGGTCGGGACCGGGGAGCTGTTTTTT.

This chain connects TRBV27 to TRBJ1-4; D gene uncertain. CDR1 MNHEY and CDR2 SMNVEV come from the germline V gene (reference sequence). V was pared by 3 bases and J by 0 bases, with 8 bases between. The CDR3 extends over 15 amino acids. The CDR3 DNA is TGTGCCAGCAGTTTTGGCGGGGCAACTAATGAAAAACTGTTTTTT. Translating it yields CASSFGGATNEKLFF.

The CDR3 region is CASSQTGTVSSGNTIYF. As DNA, the CDR3 is TGCGCCAGCAGCCAGACCGGGACGGTGAGCTCTGGAAACACCATATATTTT. The chain recombines TRBV4-1 with TRBJ1-3; tentatively, D is TRBD1 (5 bases). Trimming removed 3 bases from V and 0 bases from J, with 15 bases in between. The CDR3 has 17 residues. Germline V gene lookup returns CDR1 MGHRA and CDR2 YSYEKL.

This clone was found once. The chain has TRBV19 and TRBJ2-2; TRBD1 is a possible D gene (5 bases). Trimming removed 3 bases from V and 4 bases from J, with 9 bases in between. The V gene's germline CDR1 is LNHDA and CDR2 SQIVND (reference sequence). This CDR3 contains 14 residues. The chain's CDR3 is CASSIPRATGELFF. Written as DNA, the CDR3 is TGTGCCAGTAGTATTCCCAGGGCCACCGGGGAGCTGTTTTTT.

The chain is built from TRBV11-2 and TRBJ1-5, with TRBD1 identical over 7 bases. V shed 1 base and J 2 bases; nucleotides not matched to a gene: 8. This CDR3 comprises 17 residues. CDR1 and CDR2 (germline): SGHAT, FQNNGV. The CDR3 coding sequence is TGTGCCAGCAGCTTAGGAATTTTTACAGGGGGCAATCAGCCCCAGCATTTT. It specifies CASSLGIFTGGNQPQHF. The full variable domain, rest sourced from reference TRBV11-2 and TRBJ1-5, is EAGVAQSPRYKIIEKRQSVAFWCNPISGHATLYWYQQILGQGPKLLIQFQNNGVVDDSQLPKDRFSAERLKGVDSTLKIQPAKLEDSAVYLCASSLGIFTGGNQPQHFGDGTRLSIL.

The J gene is TRBJ2-3, the V gene TRBV19; D not resolved. V was cut by 3 bases and J by 0 bases, with 7 bases left in between. The CDR3 runs 14 residues. The V gene's germline CDR1 is LNHDA and CDR2 SQIVND (reference sequence). CDR3 loop: CASSIQASTDTQYF. The CDR3 bases are TGTGCCAGTAGTATCCAGGCAAGCACAGATACGCAGTATTTT.